Below, one T cell receptor beta chain is given with its context. This specimen comes from a study of blood T cell repertoires in COVID-19. On the study more broadly: The United States, Italy and Spain supplied acute and convalescent COVID-19 samples. T cells, B-cell-depleted T cells, or PBMCs provided the cDNA or gDNA that served as material.

Germline CDR1 reads MNHEY; CDR2 reads SVGEGT. Trimming shortened V by 5 bases and J by 3 bases, and 5 bases separated the two germline ends. The CDR3 sequence is 11 residues long. Only in-frame clones appear in the TCRdb table, and some are missing; sequencing was by immunoSEQ multiplex PCR. The sample records just over 150,000 clones, around 83% being singletons. V gene TRBV6-2 or TRBV6-3 combines with J gene TRBJ2-7; D gene unclear. The specimen was peripheral blood. The clonotype originates from a woman between 50 and 59 years old with acute or convalescent COVID-19. CDR3 region: CASSTYYEQYF. The CDR3 coding sequence is TGTGCCAGCAGTACTTACTACGAGCAGTACTTC.